This T cell receptor beta chain comes out of a study of T-cell reconstitution after alpha-beta-depleted transplantation in children. The junction had 7 bases not matched to a gene; V was cut back by 0 bases and J by 4 bases. This CDR3 region has 17 residues. CDR1 is PRHDT, CDR2 FYEKMQ, per germline (reference sequence). Unique molecular identifiers featured in how the TCRbeta library was prepared. A single record per CDR3 protein comes from TCRdb applying MiXCR to the PCR reads. Of 500,000 to 600,000 distinct CDR3 sequences in the sample, about 16% were seen once. The chain recombines TRBV13 with TRBJ2-1; 9 bases are shared with TRBD2. Sequenced material: PBMCs from the stem cell graft donor, taken from the stem cell graft. The clonotype comes from a human donor who donated a stem cell graft to a child with acute lymphoblastic leukemia. In DNA, the CDR3 is TGTGCCAGCAGCTTAGGCCTTACGACTAGCGGTTACAATGAGCAGTTCTTC. The encoded protein is CASSLGLTTSGYNEQFF.